This TCR beta chain was captured in a study of cytomegalovirus exposure and HLA in healthy donors. Study overall: The 100 to 150 validation repertoires were reported in a later analysis to have been generated on the same platform as the 500 to 700 first-cohort repertoires. Study outcomes and limitations: As confirmed in vitro, three CMV-associated chains were specific for CMV antigens. A list of 150 to 200 TCR beta chains associated with cytomegalovirus was given.

Note on this clone: The antigen is unknown.

Sequencing used immunoSEQ multiplex PCR; TCRdb keeps in-frame clones, though not all of them. Here the sample spans some 310,000 clones, 70% to 90% being singletons. The donors were members of the validation cohort comprising 120 subjects, separate from the approximately 710-subject first cohort. The sequence came from a man aged 25 to 40 in good health and CMV-seronegative. The sample taken for sequencing was PBMCs.

CDR3 sequence: CASRRTGGTTNEKLFF. The CDR3 DNA follows: TGTGCCAGCAGAAGAACAGGGGGTACGACTAATGAAAAACTGTTTTTT. This chain connects TRBV2 to TRBJ1-4, with 8 bases fitting TRBD1. Germline-derived CDR1 and CDR2 are SNHLY and FYNNEI. The CDR3 covers 16 residues. Trimming cost V 6 bases and J 2 bases; bases outside gene matches: 8.